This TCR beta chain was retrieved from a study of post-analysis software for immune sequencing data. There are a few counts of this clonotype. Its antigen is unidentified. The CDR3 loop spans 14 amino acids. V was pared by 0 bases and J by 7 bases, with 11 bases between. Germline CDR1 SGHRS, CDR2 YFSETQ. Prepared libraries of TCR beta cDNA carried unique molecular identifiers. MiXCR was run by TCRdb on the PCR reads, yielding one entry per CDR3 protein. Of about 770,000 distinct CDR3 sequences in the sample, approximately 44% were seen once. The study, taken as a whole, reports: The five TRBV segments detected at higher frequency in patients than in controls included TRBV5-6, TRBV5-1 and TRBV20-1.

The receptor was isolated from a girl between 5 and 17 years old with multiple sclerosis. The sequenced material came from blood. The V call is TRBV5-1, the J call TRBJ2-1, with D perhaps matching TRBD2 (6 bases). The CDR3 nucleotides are TGCGCCAGCAGCTTGGAGGCGGGATCAAATGAGCAGTTCTTC. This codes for CASSLEAGSNEQFF.